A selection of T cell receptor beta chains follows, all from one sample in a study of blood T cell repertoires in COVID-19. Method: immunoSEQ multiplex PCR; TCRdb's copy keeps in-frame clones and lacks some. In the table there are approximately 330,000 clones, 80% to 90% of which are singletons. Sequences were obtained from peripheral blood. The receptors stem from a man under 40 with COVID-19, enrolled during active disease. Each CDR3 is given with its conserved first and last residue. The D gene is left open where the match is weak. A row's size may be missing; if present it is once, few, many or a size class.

cdr3_aa: CASSPDKNTEAFF
cdr3_nt: TGTGCCAGCTCACCTGACAAGAACACTGAAGCTTTCTTT
clone_size: -
j_call: TRBJ1-1
d_call: -
v_call: TRBV18

cdr3_aa: CASSGWTEAFF
cdr3_nt: TGTGCCAGCAGCGGCTGGACTGAAGCTTTCTTT
clone_size: -
j_call: TRBJ1-1
d_call: -
v_call: TRBV5-6

cdr3_aa: CASSVQGGAGTGELFF
cdr3_nt: TGTGCCAGCAGTGTCCAAGGGGGCGCCGGGACCGGGGAGCTGTTTTTT
clone_size: -
j_call: TRBJ2-2
d_call: TRBD1
v_call: TRBV6-4

cdr3_aa: CASSQDVAGPQHF
cdr3_nt: TGCGCCAGCAGCCAAGACGTAGCCGGTCCCCAGCATTTT
clone_size: -
j_call: TRBJ1-5
d_call: -
v_call: TRBV4-1

cdr3_aa: CASSSGRGSSYNSPLHF
cdr3_nt: TGTGCCAGCAGCTCTGGACGAGGGAGCTCCTATAATTCACCCCTCCACTTT
clone_size: -
j_call: TRBJ1-6
d_call: -
v_call: TRBV7-2

cdr3_aa: CASSSSAAPRPYEQYF
cdr3_nt: TGTGCCAGTAGTAGTTCAGCGGCACCCCGGCCCTACGAGCAGTACTTC
clone_size: -
j_call: TRBJ2-7
d_call: -
v_call: TRBV19

cdr3_aa: CASSKEGRVNSYEQYF
cdr3_nt: TGTGCCAGCAGCAAAGAGGGCAGGGTCAATTCCTACGAGCAGTACTTC
clone_size: -
j_call: TRBJ2-7
d_call: -
v_call: TRBV3-1/TRBV3-2

cdr3_aa: CSVLGRRGGGNEQFF
cdr3_nt: TGCAGCGTACTCGGAAGGCGGGGGGGTGGCAATGAGCAGTTCTTC
clone_size: -
j_call: TRBJ2-1
d_call: TRBD2
v_call: TRBV29-1

cdr3_aa: CASSGRDSEETQYF
cdr3_nt: TGTGCCAGCAGCGGGCGGGACAGCGAAGAGACCCAGTACTTC
clone_size: -
j_call: TRBJ2-5
d_call: -
v_call: TRBV9

cdr3_aa: CAVHPATNEKLFF
cdr3_nt: TGTGCCGTACACCCTGCAACTAATGAAAAACTGTTTTTT
clone_size: -
j_call: TRBJ1-4
d_call: -
v_call: TRBV12-3/TRBV12-4

cdr3_aa: CASSLDGSISREQYF
cdr3_nt: TGTGCCAGCAGCCTCGACGGGTCGATTAGCCGCGAGCAGTACTTC
clone_size: -
j_call: TRBJ2-7
d_call: -
v_call: TRBV7-3

cdr3_aa: CASSPRISYEQYF
cdr3_nt: TGTGCCAGCAGTCCCAGGATCTCCTACGAGCAGTACTTC
clone_size: -
j_call: TRBJ2-7
d_call: -
v_call: TRBV6-2/TRBV6-3

cdr3_aa: CASRKDREGTGELFF
cdr3_nt: TGTGCCAGCAGAAAGGACAGGGAGGGTACAGGGGAGCTGTTTTTT
clone_size: -
j_call: TRBJ2-2
d_call: -
v_call: TRBV28

cdr3_aa: CASRAEEGQPQHF
cdr3_nt: TGCGCCAGCAGGGCAGAGGAAGGTCAGCCCCAGCATTTT
clone_size: -
j_call: TRBJ1-5
d_call: -
v_call: TRBV5-1

cdr3_aa: CASSSRTGGALTNEKLFF
cdr3_nt: TGCGCCAGCAGCAGCAGGACAGGGGGCGCCTTAACTAATGAAAAACTGTTTTTT
clone_size: -
j_call: TRBJ1-4
d_call: TRBD1
v_call: TRBV5-1

cdr3_aa: CASSQGGPVQPQHF
cdr3_nt: TGTGCCAGCAGCCAAGGGGGGCCTGTACAGCCCCAGCATTTT
clone_size: -
j_call: TRBJ1-5
d_call: -
v_call: TRBV3-1/TRBV3-2

cdr3_aa: CASTRLAGGDTGELFF
cdr3_nt: TGTGCCAGTACTCGACTAGCGGGGGGGGACACCGGGGAGCTGTTTTTT
clone_size: -
j_call: TRBJ2-2
d_call: TRBD2
v_call: TRBV19

cdr3_aa: CASTSRFYNEKLFF
cdr3_nt: TGTGCCAGCACTTCTAGGTTCTATAATGAAAAACTGTTTTTT
clone_size: -
j_call: TRBJ1-4
d_call: -
v_call: TRBV28

cdr3_aa: CASSLGGTSFQETQYF
cdr3_nt: TGTGCCAGCAGCTTAGGAGGTACGAGTTTCCAAGAGACCCAGTACTTC
clone_size: -
j_call: TRBJ2-5
d_call: -
v_call: TRBV7-7

cdr3_aa: CASSLSRLSGNTIYF
cdr3_nt: TGTGCCAGCAGCCTAAGTAGACTCTCTGGAAACACCATATATTTT
clone_size: few
j_call: TRBJ1-3
d_call: -
v_call: TRBV7-9

cdr3_aa: CASSQDGAGEGYGYTF
cdr3_nt: TGCGCCAGCAGCCAAGATGGGGCAGGGGAGGGCTATGGCTACACCTTC
clone_size: -
j_call: TRBJ1-2
d_call: -
v_call: TRBV4-3

cdr3_aa: CASSLQGGGNTIYF
cdr3_nt: TGTGCCAGCAGCCTCCAGGGAGGAGGAAACACCATATATTTT
clone_size: -
j_call: TRBJ1-3
d_call: -
v_call: TRBV7-9

cdr3_aa: CASSKGDEQFF
cdr3_nt: TGTGCCAGCTCGAAGGGGGATGAGCAGTTCTTC
clone_size: -
j_call: TRBJ2-1
d_call: -
v_call: TRBV6-4

cdr3_aa: CASSSGTGLREKLFF
cdr3_nt: TGTGCCAGCTCATCCGGGACAGGGTTGAGAGAAAAACTGTTTTTT
clone_size: -
j_call: TRBJ1-4
d_call: TRBD1
v_call: TRBV18

cdr3_aa: CASSPRQLTNTGELFF
cdr3_nt: TGTGCCAGCAGCCCGCGACAGCTAACGAACACCGGGGAGCTGTTTTTT
clone_size: -
j_call: TRBJ2-2
d_call: -
v_call: TRBV3-1/TRBV3-2

cdr3_aa: CASSFRLAEDYEQYF
cdr3_nt: TGTGCCAGCAGCTTCAGACTAGCGGAGGACTACGAGCAGTACTTC
clone_size: -
j_call: TRBJ2-7
d_call: TRBD2
v_call: TRBV7-2

cdr3_aa: CASSPQFHRGNEQFF
cdr3_nt: TGTGCCAGCAGCCCACAGTTCCACCGAGGGAATGAGCAGTTCTTC
clone_size: -
j_call: TRBJ2-1
d_call: -
v_call: TRBV7-2

cdr3_aa: CAISPKNPGQGNSPLHF
cdr3_nt: TGTGCCATCAGTCCCAAAAATCCGGGACAGGGAAATTCACCCCTCCACTTT
clone_size: -
j_call: TRBJ1-6
d_call: TRBD1
v_call: TRBV10-3

cdr3_aa: CATTRAYNEQFF
cdr3_nt: TGTGCCACCACACGTGCCTACAATGAGCAGTTCTTC
clone_size: -
j_call: TRBJ2-1
d_call: -
v_call: TRBV19

cdr3_aa: CASSLRSAGELFF
cdr3_nt: TGTGCCAGCAGCTTACGGAGCGCCGGGGAGCTGTTTTTT
clone_size: -
j_call: TRBJ2-2
d_call: -
v_call: TRBV7-9

cdr3_aa: CASNRSGTVLGYTF
cdr3_nt: TGTGCCAGCAATCGGTCCGGGACAGTCCTGGGCTACACCTTC
clone_size: -
j_call: TRBJ1-2
d_call: TRBD1
v_call: TRBV28

cdr3_aa: CATSTWRGGKDGYTF
cdr3_nt: TGTGCCACCAGCACCTGGCGGGGAGGGAAGGATGGCTACACCTTC
clone_size: -
j_call: TRBJ1-2
d_call: -
v_call: TRBV15

cdr3_aa: CASSVAPYRGNGYTF
cdr3_nt: TGTGCCAGCAGCGTAGCTCCGTACAGGGGTAACGGCTACACCTTC
clone_size: -
j_call: TRBJ1-2
d_call: TRBD1
v_call: TRBV9

cdr3_aa: CASVIPGLAGEGGTDTQYF
cdr3_nt: TGTGCCAGCGTCATTCCGGGACTAGCGGGAGAAGGGGGCACAGATACGCAGTATTTT
clone_size: few
j_call: TRBJ2-3
d_call: TRBD2
v_call: TRBV6-4

cdr3_aa: CASSRPSLGTGVGGSYGYTF
cdr3_nt: TGTGCCAGCAGCCGACCCTCATTAGGGACAGGGGTGGGGGGTAGCTATGGCTACACCTTC
clone_size: -
j_call: TRBJ1-2
d_call: TRBD1
v_call: TRBV28

cdr3_aa: CASSLKLAGGGEQFF
cdr3_nt: TGTGCCAGCAGTTTAAAGCTAGCGGGAGGGGGTGAGCAGTTCTTC
clone_size: -
j_call: TRBJ2-1
d_call: TRBD2
v_call: TRBV27

cdr3_aa: CASSPRRAGEQYF
cdr3_nt: TGTGCCAGCTCACCACGGAGGGCCGGAGAGCAGTACTTC
clone_size: once
j_call: TRBJ2-7
d_call: -
v_call: TRBV18

cdr3_aa: CASSLTGHNTGELFF
cdr3_nt: TGTGCCAGCAGCTTAACGGGACACAACACCGGGGAGCTGTTTTTT
clone_size: -
j_call: TRBJ2-2
d_call: -
v_call: TRBV7-3

cdr3_aa: CASSFGQGTSYEQYF
cdr3_nt: TGTGCCAGCAGCTTTGGACAGGGAACCTCCTACGAGCAGTACTTC
clone_size: -
j_call: TRBJ2-7
d_call: TRBD1
v_call: TRBV7-9

cdr3_aa: CASSQATGAQPQHF
cdr3_nt: TGCGCCAGCAGCCAAGCGACAGGGGCTCAGCCCCAGCATTTT
clone_size: -
j_call: TRBJ1-5
d_call: TRBD1
v_call: TRBV4-1

cdr3_aa: CASSLAGSLAETQYF
cdr3_nt: TGTGCCAGCAGCTTAGCAGGTAGCTTGGCGGAGACCCAGTACTTC
clone_size: few
j_call: TRBJ2-5
d_call: -
v_call: TRBV7-2

cdr3_aa: CASSLRLADYNEQFF
cdr3_nt: TGTGCCAGCAGCTTACGACTAGCAGATTACAATGAGCAGTTCTTC
clone_size: -
j_call: TRBJ2-1
d_call: TRBD2
v_call: TRBV7-3

cdr3_aa: CASSEGTGYNEQFF
cdr3_nt: TGTGCCAGCAGTGAAGGGACAGGGTACAATGAGCAGTTCTTC
clone_size: -
j_call: TRBJ2-1
d_call: TRBD1
v_call: TRBV25-1

cdr3_aa: CASSLPREGRELFF
cdr3_nt: TGTGCCAGCAGCTTACCCAGGGAGGGAAGGGAGCTGTTTTTT
clone_size: -
j_call: TRBJ2-2
d_call: TRBD2
v_call: TRBV7-2

cdr3_aa: CASSPRTSVANTGELFF
cdr3_nt: TGTGCCAGCTCACCGAGGACTAGCGTCGCGAACACCGGGGAGCTGTTTTTT
clone_size: -
j_call: TRBJ2-2
d_call: TRBD2
v_call: TRBV18

cdr3_aa: CASSLDRVRTYEQYF
cdr3_nt: TGTGCCAGCAGCTTAGACAGGGTAAGGACCTACGAGCAGTACTTC
clone_size: -
j_call: TRBJ2-7
d_call: -
v_call: TRBV7-2

cdr3_aa: CASSQVGQTYEQYF
cdr3_nt: TGCGCCAGCAGCCAAGTGGGACAGACCTACGAGCAGTACTTC
clone_size: -
j_call: TRBJ2-7
d_call: TRBD1
v_call: TRBV4-1

cdr3_aa: CASSFTGLESYNSPLHF
cdr3_nt: TGTGCCAGCAGCTTCACAGGGTTAGAGTCCTATAATTCACCCCTCCACTTT
clone_size: -
j_call: TRBJ1-6
d_call: -
v_call: TRBV7-2

cdr3_aa: CAISDRGSLNTEAFF
cdr3_nt: TGTGCCATCAGTGATCGGGGGTCCCTCAACACTGAAGCTTTCTTT
clone_size: -
j_call: TRBJ1-1
d_call: -
v_call: TRBV10-3

cdr3_aa: CASKRGLGDTQYF
cdr3_nt: TGTGCCAGTAAAAGGGGGTTAGGAGATACGCAGTATTTT
clone_size: -
j_call: TRBJ2-3
d_call: -
v_call: TRBV19

cdr3_aa: CASSLGWTYSETQYF
cdr3_nt: TGTGCCAGCAGCTTAGGGTGGACATACTCAGAGACCCAGTACTTC
clone_size: -
j_call: TRBJ2-5
d_call: -
v_call: TRBV7-2

cdr3_aa: CSASGAGEQYF
cdr3_nt: TGCAGTGCTTCAGGGGCGGGCGAGCAGTACTTC
clone_size: -
j_call: TRBJ2-7
d_call: -
v_call: TRBV20-1

cdr3_aa: CASSAAGTANEKLFF
cdr3_nt: TGTGCCAGCAGTGCAGCCGGGACAGCTAATGAAAAACTGTTTTTT
clone_size: -
j_call: TRBJ1-4
d_call: TRBD1
v_call: TRBV25-1

cdr3_aa: CASSLGGQGLLSYNSPLHF
cdr3_nt: TGTGCCAGCAGCTTGGGGGGACAGGGCCTTCTCTCCTATAATTCACCCCTCCACTTT
clone_size: few
j_call: TRBJ1-6
d_call: TRBD1
v_call: TRBV5-5

cdr3_aa: CATGGQGASRSNQPQHF
cdr3_nt: TGTGCCACCGGGGGACAGGGGGCGAGTAGGAGCAATCAGCCCCAGCATTTT
clone_size: few
j_call: TRBJ1-5
d_call: TRBD1
v_call: TRBV24-1

cdr3_aa: CASSIPRVNQPQHF
cdr3_nt: TGTGCCAGTAGTATTCCCAGGGTTAATCAGCCCCAGCATTTT
clone_size: few
j_call: TRBJ1-5
d_call: -
v_call: TRBV19

cdr3_aa: CASTKTPQGQIYGYTF
cdr3_nt: TGTGCCAGTACTAAAACCCCCCAGGGGCAGATTTATGGCTACACCTTC
clone_size: -
j_call: TRBJ1-2
d_call: -
v_call: TRBV19